The rows below give T cell receptor beta chains drawn from one sample of a study of T cells after posttransplantation cyclophosphamide. The protocol was immunoSEQ multiplex PCR, while the TCRdb copy is restricted to in-frame clones and leaves out a portion. The sample consists of about 28,000 clones, more than 80% of them appearing once. The specimen sequenced was PBMCs. The receptor set was obtained from a man over 45. The CDR3 runs from the conserved cysteine through the conserved F or W. The D gene is left open where the match is weak. Only part of the rows carry a size: once, few, many, or a class if the clone is expanded.

>once|-|TRBJ2-6|TRBV11-1
TGTGCCAGTACTAACGCTGGGGCCAACGTCCTGACTTTC
CASTNAGANVLTF
>-|TRBD2|TRBJ2-5|TRBV7-9
TGTGCCAGCCACACGGGGGGAGAGACCCAGTACTTC
CASHTGGETQYF
>-|-|TRBJ2-5|TRBV18
TGTGCCAGCTCACCAACTAGAGGTGAGACCCAGTACTTC
CASSPTRGETQYF
>-|-|TRBJ2-6|TRBV4-2
TGTGCCAGCAGCCGCGGACAGCGGAGCGCTGGGGCCAACGTCCTGACTTTC
CASSRGQRSAGANVLTF
>-|-|TRBJ1-5|TRBV7-9
TGTGCCAGCAGCCGTAGTGGCAATCAGCCCCAGCATTTT
CASSRSGNQPQHF
>-|-|TRBJ2-1|TRBV2
TGTGCCAGCAGGAACAGGGCGGAGTTCTTC
CASRNRAEFF
>-|-|TRBJ2-7|TRBV6-1
TGTGCCAGCAGTGGGTGGGGCAGGTTGCTTTCCTACGAGCAGTACTTC
CASSGWGRLLSYEQYF
>-|TRBD1|TRBJ2-7|TRBV7-9
TGTGCCAGCAGCTTAAGGGGGCTTACCTACGAGCAGTACTTC
CASSLRGLTYEQYF
>few|-|TRBJ2-4|TRBV6-6
TGTGCCAGCAGTTACTCGCTGAGAAACATTCAGTACTTC
CASSYSLRNIQYF
>-|TRBD1|TRBJ2-7|TRBV30
TGTGCCTGGAGTATAAAGCCGGGACAGGGGGCTGAAAGGAGCTCCTACGAGCAGTACTTC
CAWSIKPGQGAERSSYEQYF
>-|-|TRBJ2-3|TRBV5-1
TGCGCCAGCAGCTTGGTTGACAGTAGCACAGATACGCAGTATTTT
CASSLVDSSTDTQYF
>-|TRBD1|TRBJ1-5|TRBV25-1
TGTGCCAGCAGTCCTCTCGGGACAGGGGACCAGCCCCAGCATTTT
CASSPLGTGDQPQHF
>few|-|TRBJ1-1|TRBV7-9
TGTGCCAGCAGCCCAGGTGGTGTCACTGAAGCTTTCTTT
CASSPGGVTEAFF
>-|TRBD1|TRBJ2-7|TRBV11-3
TGTGCCAGCAGCTTGGCCGGACAGGGGTACTACGAGCAGTACTTC
CASSLAGQGYYEQYF
>-|-|TRBJ2-1|TRBV9
TGTGCCAGCAGCGTAGGGACTCACTACAATGAGCAGTTCTTC
CASSVGTHYNEQFF
>-|-|TRBJ1-4|TRBV4-1
TGCGCCAGCAGCCCCATCGGAGTTAGTGCAACTAATGAAAAACTGTTTTTT
CASSPIGVSATNEKLFF
>-|TRBD2|TRBJ2-5|TRBV5-1
TGCGCCAGCAGCACCCGTCTTACTAGCGGACGCCAAGAGACCCAGTACTTC
CASSTRLTSGRQETQYF
>-|-|TRBJ2-7|TRBV6-6
TGTGCCAGCAGTAGAGGAGGGATTTTCTACGAGCAGTACTTC
CASSRGGIFYEQYF
>-|-|TRBJ2-3|TRBV5-4
TGTGCCAGCAGCTTGCGGCAGGGGGGAGATACGCAGTATTTT
CASSLRQGGDTQYF
>-|-|TRBJ2-5|TRBV11-3
TGTGCCAGCAGCTTATCTCGGGGGTCAGAGACCCAGTACTTC
CASSLSRGSETQYF
>-|TRBD2|TRBJ2-3|TRBV29-1
TGCAGCGTTGTGGGACTAGCGGGGGGTCTCACAGATACGCAGTATTTT
CSVVGLAGGLTDTQYF
>few|-|TRBJ1-1|TRBV15
TGTGCCACCAGCAGAGATGAGGAGGTGAACACTGAAGCTTTCTTT
CATSRDEEVNTEAFF